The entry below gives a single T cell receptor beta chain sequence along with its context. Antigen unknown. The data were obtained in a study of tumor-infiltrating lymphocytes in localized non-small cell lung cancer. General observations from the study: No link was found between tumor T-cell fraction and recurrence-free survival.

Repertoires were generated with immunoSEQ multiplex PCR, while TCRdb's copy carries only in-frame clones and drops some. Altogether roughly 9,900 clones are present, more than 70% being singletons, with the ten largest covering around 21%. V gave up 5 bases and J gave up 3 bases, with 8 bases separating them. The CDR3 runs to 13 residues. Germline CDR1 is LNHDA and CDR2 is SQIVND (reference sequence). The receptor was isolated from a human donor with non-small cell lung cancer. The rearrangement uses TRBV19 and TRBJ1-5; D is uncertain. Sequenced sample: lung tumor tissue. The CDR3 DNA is TGTGCCAGTAGTCGGGCGGACAATCAGCCCCAGCATTTT. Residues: CASSRADNQPQHF.